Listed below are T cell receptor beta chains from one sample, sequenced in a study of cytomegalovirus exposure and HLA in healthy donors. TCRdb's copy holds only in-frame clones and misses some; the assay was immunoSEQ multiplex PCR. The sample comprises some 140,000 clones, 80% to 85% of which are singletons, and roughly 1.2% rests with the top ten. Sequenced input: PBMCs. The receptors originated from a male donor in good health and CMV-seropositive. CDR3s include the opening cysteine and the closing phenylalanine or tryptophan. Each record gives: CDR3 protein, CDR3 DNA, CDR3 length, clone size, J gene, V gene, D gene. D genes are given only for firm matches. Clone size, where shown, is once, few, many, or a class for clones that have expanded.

CASSDNRGTNEKLFF,TGTGCCAGCAGCGACAACAGGGGAACTAATGAAAAACTGTTTTTT,15,.,TRBJ1-4,TRBV9,TRBD1
CASSLSGISYNEQFF,TGTGCCAGTAGCCTTAGCGGGATTTCCTACAATGAGCAGTTCTTC,15,.,TRBJ2-1,TRBV19,TRBD2
CASSRKTGQNSPLHF,TGTGCCAGCAGCCGCAAGACAGGGCAAAATTCACCCCTCCACTTT,15,.,TRBJ1-6,TRBV14,TRBD1
CASSTTSGGNEQFF,TGTGCCAGTAGTACCACCTCAGGGGGCAATGAGCAGTTCTTC,14,few,TRBJ2-1,TRBV19,TRBD1
CASSRREGIYNEQFF,TGTGCCAGCAGCCGCCGGGAGGGTATTTACAATGAGCAGTTCTTC,15,.,TRBJ2-1,TRBV5-6,TRBD2
CASSSLGLAGGRQETQYF,TGCGCCAGCAGCTCCCTGGGACTAGCGGGGGGGCGCCAAGAGACCCAGTACTTC,18,.,TRBJ2-5,TRBV5-1,TRBD2
CASSLSTSRSLVQYF,TGTGCCAGCAGCTTAAGTACTAGCAGGAGTCTGGTGCAGTACTTC,15,.,TRBJ2-7,TRBV7-3,.
CASSLGGGLREQYF,TGTGCCAGCAGCTTAGGGGGAGGGCTCCGCGAGCAGTACTTC,14,.,TRBJ2-7,TRBV11-1,TRBD2
CASSPGLAAQDTGELFF,TGTGCCAGCAGCCCCGGACTAGCGGCACAAGACACCGGGGAGCTGTTTTTT,17,few,TRBJ2-2,TRBV7-9,TRBD2
CSSSHPLTGPGELFF,TGTTCCAGCAGCCATCCCTTGACAGGGCCCGGGGAGCTGTTTTTT,15,.,TRBJ2-2,TRBV7-9,TRBD1
CASSYSPRGGRFF,TGTGCCAGCAGTTACTCCCCCCGGGGGGGTCGGTTCTTC,13,.,TRBJ2-1,TRBV6-5,TRBD2
CASSFADRGGNTIYF,TGTGCCAGCAGCTTTGCGGACAGGGGTGGAAACACCATATATTTT,15,once,TRBJ1-3,TRBV7-9,TRBD1
CASSADTPANTGELFF,TGTGCCAGCAGTGCGGACACCCCCGCGAACACCGGGGAGCTGTTTTTT,16,.,TRBJ2-2,TRBV6-1,.
CASSFSGAEKLFF,TGTGCCAGCAGCTTCTCAGGGGCTGAAAAACTGTTTTTT,13,.,TRBJ1-4,TRBV7-2,.
CASSQPRDRDYYEQYF,TGTGCCAGCAGTCAGCCCCGGGACAGGGACTACTACGAGCAGTACTTC,16,few,TRBJ2-7,TRBV28,TRBD1
CASSLETGGHNEQFF,TGCGCCAGCAGCTTGGAGACAGGGGGGCACAATGAGCAGTTCTTC,15,few,TRBJ2-1,TRBV5-1,TRBD1
CASSLLWDRAPYEAFF,TGTGCCAGCAGCTTACTTTGGGACAGGGCTCCTTACGAAGCTTTCTTT,16,.,TRBJ1-1,TRBV7-2,TRBD1
CASSSRTSGGPYNEQFF,TGTGCCAGCAGCTCTCGGACTAGCGGGGGGCCCTACAATGAGCAGTTCTTC,17,.,TRBJ2-1,TRBV13,TRBD2
CASSTTYEQYF,TGTGCCAGTAGTACAACCTACGAGCAGTACTTC,11,.,TRBJ2-7,TRBV19,.
CASSYSAGHPYGYTF,TGTGCCAGCAGTTACTCTGCAGGGCACCCCTATGGCTACACCTTC,15,few,TRBJ1-2,TRBV6-5,.
CSVEEGADRYNEQFF,TGCAGCGTTGAAGAAGGAGCAGACCGTTACAATGAGCAGTTCTTC,15,.,TRBJ2-1,TRBV29-1,.
CASSRDRGVSTEAFF,TGTGCCAGCAGCCGGGACAGGGGGGTTAGCACTGAAGCTTTCTTT,15,.,TRBJ1-1,TRBV7-6,TRBD1
CASNIEQGAGYEQYF,TGTGCCAGCAACATTGAACAGGGGGCCGGCTACGAGCAGTACTTC,15,few,TRBJ2-7,TRBV2,TRBD1
CASSEAWGGTDTQYF,TGTGCCAGCAGTGAAGCGTGGGGGGGCACAGATACGCAGTATTTT,15,.,TRBJ2-3,TRBV2,.
CASSSNYGGLAGGNEQFF,TGTGCCAGCAGCTCAAACTATGGGGGACTAGCGGGAGGAAATGAGCAGTTCTTC,18,once,TRBJ2-1,TRBV7-3,TRBD2
CASSEQDKVYEQYF,TGTGCCAGCAGCGAACAGGATAAGGTCTACGAGCAGTACTTC,14,.,TRBJ2-7,TRBV13,.
CASSFVAGGPETQYF,TGTGCCAGCAGCTTCGTAGCGGGAGGGCCAGAGACCCAGTACTTC,15,few,TRBJ2-5,TRBV7-3,TRBD2
CAISESIRVSLSGANVLTF,TGTGCCATCAGTGAGTCTATCAGGGTATCCCTCTCTGGGGCCAACGTCCTGACTTTC,19,.,TRBJ2-6,TRBV10-3,.
CASSSLSSYNEQFF,TGTGCCAGCTCTAGTTTAAGCTCCTACAATGAGCAGTTCTTC,14,.,TRBJ2-1,TRBV18,.
CASSPTGTGGYQPQHF,TGTGCCAGCTCACCAACTGGGACAGGGGGATATCAGCCCCAGCATTTT,16,few,TRBJ1-5,TRBV18,TRBD1
CASSVGGQGLKNTEAFF,TGTGCCAGCAGCGTAGGGGGACAGGGGTTGAAGAACACTGAAGCTTTCTTT,17,.,TRBJ1-1,TRBV9,TRBD1
CASSEYKTQQFF,TGTGCCAGCAGTGAATATAAGACACAGCAGTTCTTC,12,once,TRBJ2-1,TRBV25-1,.
CASSEALQGSEKLFF,TGTGCCAGCAGTGAAGCGCTTCAGGGTTCGGAAAAACTGTTTTTT,15,medium-sized,TRBJ1-4,TRBV6-1,.
CASSLGPQAQPQHF,TGCGCCAGCAGCTTGGGTCCTCAGGCCCAGCCCCAGCATTTT,14,.,TRBJ1-5,TRBV5-1,.
CASSEAGGDDSPLHF,TGTGCCAGCAGTGAAGCCGGGGGGGACGATTCACCCCTCCACTTT,15,.,TRBJ1-6,TRBV2,.
CASSLGAFETQYF,TGTGCCAGCAGTTTAGGAGCATTTGAGACCCAGTACTTC,13,.,TRBJ2-5,TRBV28,.
CASSVLGTSDEQFF,TGTGCCAGCAGCGTGCTAGGGACTAGCGATGAGCAGTTCTTC,14,.,TRBJ2-1,TRBV9,TRBD2
CASRKDRRTDTQYF,TGTGCCAGCAGGAAGGACAGGCGCACAGATACGCAGTATTTT,14,few,TRBJ2-3,TRBV6-1,TRBD1
CASSQWSGQGGEKLFF,TGCGCCAGCAGCCAATGGTCGGGACAGGGTGGTGAAAAACTGTTTTTT,16,.,TRBJ1-4,TRBV4-1,TRBD1
CASSSGQGAYNEQFF,TGTGCCAGCAGCTCTGGGCAGGGGGCCTACAATGAGCAGTTCTTC,15,few,TRBJ2-1,TRBV11-3,TRBD1
CASSVGTSGYEQYF,TGTGCCAGCAGCGTCGGGACTAGCGGCTACGAGCAGTACTTC,14,few,TRBJ2-7,TRBV5-6,TRBD2